This record covers a single T cell receptor beta chain. TCRdb redid the calling of the 5' RACE reads with MiXCR, one entry per CDR3 protein. The sample has roughly 1.6 million distinct CDR3 sequences, roughly a third seen once; the top ten hold roughly 0.3%. The source of the sample is a study of identical twins. The CDR3 has 16 residues. V lost 6 bases to trimming and J lost 1 base, with 13 bases between them. Germline CDR1 LNHDA, CDR2 SQIVND (reference sequence). Sequencing was performed on cord blood. This receptor was taken from a newborn girl in good health. The chain joins TRBV19 to TRBJ2-6, with D possibly matching TRBD1 (6 bases). The CDR3 DNA reads as TGTGCCAGTAGACAGGGCAGACAGTCTGGGGCCAACGTCCTGACTTTC. This codes for CASRQGRQSGANVLTF.